The clone carrying this T cell receptor beta chain has only a few counts. For the second PCR, which ran for about 7 to 11 cycles, a sample-barcoded 5' primer and a J-beta primer mix were used. TCRdb ran MiXCR on the 5' RACE reads and lists one entry per CDR3 protein. This sample has about 760,000 distinct CDR3 sequences; 20% to 25% occur once, and the top ten carry 9% to 9.5%. The record originates from a study of blood T cells in healthy people across ages. The CDR3 spans 15 residues. Trimming cost V 1 base and J 2 bases; bases outside gene matches: 5. Per germline, CDR1 MGHRA and CDR2 YSYEKL. These same records also appear under a second study, on T cells of mothers and their children.

Sequenced: blood. V gene TRBV4-1 combines with J gene TRBJ2-7; 7 positions agree with TRBD2. This receptor was identified in a boy younger than 18 in good health. As DNA, the CDR3 is TGCGCCAGCAGCCAAGGGGGTAGCGGGCCCTACGAGCAGTACTTC. Translation gives CASSQGGSGPYEQYF.